This TCR beta chain was captured in a study of T cell repertoires in cytomegalovirus infection (dated by TCRdb to about 2019). About the investigation overall: The peptide stimulations were aimed at well-studied HLA-B-restricted epitopes as well as recently identified HLA-C-restricted CMV epitopes, whose presentation resists viral immunomodulation. Because public TCR beta signatures pointed to carriage of CMV infection together with the matching HLA type, the HLA type of each donor mattered for the analysis. On the study overall, not on this receptor specifically: Carriers of CMV infection plus the relevant HLA type were discriminated by the cumulative frequency of public TCR beta family members in the study cohort and in an independent roughly 340-donor cohort. The ex vivo response was dominated by HLA-C-restricted CMV-specific TCR beta clonotypes, and the single most frequent clonotype in two of eight donors was supplied by these HLA-C-restricted clonotypes.

Relative to germline, V is 3 bases shorter and J is 7 bases shorter, with 12 bases between their ends. Its CDR3 holds 14 amino acids, cysteine through phenylalanine. The retained sequence is limited to the CDR3, 42 bases, with the frame set at the first base. In the germline V gene, CDR1 corresponds to MNHEY and CDR2 to SVGAGI. Details on this clonotype: Its cognate antigen has yet to be identified. Base qualities are not at hand, and no much larger clone is one base apart.

The treatment or condition label, read with the paper, signifies: in vitro stimulation with specific CMV peptide epitopes to enrich CMV-specific T cells. This sample was sequenced with an Illumina HiSeq 1500. Clones were called with MiXCR by TCRdb after fastp trimmed the public reads at Q25, and only in-frame beta chains were retained. Every entry covers one CDR3 protein and lists the most common genes and DNA from its rows. In all, the sample holds 370,000 or so distinct CDR3 sequences, and roughly a third of those were seen once. In total, the top ten clones hold roughly 13% of the sample. The sequence was collected from a human donor in good health (CMV status not recorded). Some clones in this sample may be carry-over from other donors' samples. The chain is encoded by TRBV6-5 joined to TRBJ2-2; no D gene is confidently identified. The sequences come from cultured PBMCs, collected from culture after CMV antigen stimulation. The CDR3 protein sequence reads: CASSYIAVGGELFF. The DNA sequence is as follows: TGTGCCAGCAGTTATATAGCAGTGGGCGGGGAGCTGTTTTTT.